The source of this T cell receptor beta chain is a study of T cell responses to AZD1222 COVID-19 vaccine. Analysis merged second doses at about 4 or about 12 weeks. The CDR3 length is 11 residues. With 5 bases removed from V and 7 bases from J, the gap between germline ends came to 8 bases. Generated by immunoSEQ multiplex PCR, the TCRdb table keeps only in-frame clones and is missing some. The table includes about 69,000 clones, around 78% detected once. V usage is TRBV23-1 and J usage is TRBJ1-1; no clear D. TRBV23-1 falls under the ORF class, with uncertain function. The input for sequencing was peripheral blood, taken 28 days after the second AZD1222 dose. The TCR sequence derives from an adult who received the AZD1222 COVID-19 vaccine. The CDR3 region has the DNA TGCGCCAGCAGTGGGCCACTTGAAGCTTTCTTT. The encoded protein is CASSGPLEAFF.